This T cell receptor (beta chain) appears in the sequencing data of a study of response to subunit inactivated influenza vaccine. General study findings and limits: The authors proposed limited new T cell recruitment per seasonal influenza vaccination.

The ends were cut back, 3 bases at V and 8 bases at J, with 13 bases in the middle. The length of the CDR3 is 13 residues. TCRdb analysed the RT-PCR reads with MiXCR anew, one entry per CDR3 protein. The data contain about 780,000 distinct CDR3 sequences, 18% of them singletons. At least ten counts were recorded for this clonotype. As yet, its antigen is unknown. The chain joins TRBV12-3 or TRBV12-4 to TRBJ1-1; tentatively, D is TRBD1 (6 bases). The sequences come from PBMCs from blood, collected about 5 days after vaccination. The receptor was isolated from a man in his fifties who received an inactivated influenza vaccine. The CDR3 DNA follows: TGTGCCAGCAGTTTTTTTGAGGGGGGCGAAGCTTTCTTT. It specifies CASSFFEGGEAFF.